This note documents a single TCR beta chain sequence. The CDR3 covers 13 residues. The ends were cut back, 0 bases at V and 0 bases at J, with 3 bases in the middle. Germline-derived CDR1 and CDR2 are SGDLS and YYNGEE. These data originate in a study of cytomegalovirus exposure and HLA in healthy donors. PCR used 60 Vbeta primers and 13 Jbeta primers. Measured with immunoSEQ multiplex PCR; TCRdb has only the in-frame clones, and not every one. Of roughly 200,000 clones listed, about 70% are singletons. The specimen was PBMCs. This rearrangement joins TRBV9 to TRBJ1-1, with unresolved D. The clonotype was recovered from a woman between 25 and 40 years old in good health and CMV-seronegative. The CDR3 protein is CASSVVLNTEAFF. The CDR3 coding sequence is TGTGCCAGCAGCGTAGTCTTGAACACTGAAGCTTTCTTT.